This TCR beta chain is from a study of blood T cell repertoires in COVID-19 (dated by TCRdb to about 2020). In terms of the full investigation: Samples covering the acute and convalescent phases of COVID-19 were provided by collaborators in the United States, Italy and Spain. The material from the prospective study consisted of cDNA or gDNA derived from T cells, B-cell-depleted T cells, or PBMCs. Deeply sampled blood TCRbeta repertoires from subjects exposed to, actively infected with, or recovered from COVID-19 were included in the dataset. The repertoires were released in a freely available public database intended as a resource for research on the immune response to SARS-CoV-2. The samples were drawn from two sources: the first 160 participants of the ongoing ImmuneRACE study, and approximately 1,300 subjects contributed by 6 global collaborators. Sample metadata almost always included a de-identified subject ID, COVID-19 status, age in years and sex. Where HLA class I and class II types were available, the types were taken from metadata supplied by the sample provider, not from assay-based typing.

Study-wide conclusions, independent of this receptor: Clinical and demographic metadata were provided uncurated, with the amount varying by source and participant.

As concerns this clone: Its recognized antigen is unknown. Base quality data are lacking; no much larger clone is found one base away.

TCRbeta CDR3 regions were amplified from genomic DNA using the immunoSEQ Assay, a bias-controlled multiplex PCR. The study's processing was this. Nucleated cell counts per sample were estimated from amplification of reference gene primers within the assay. To quantify the absolute abundance of each unique TCRbeta CDR3 rearrangement, sequence reads were collapsed and filtered. For each sample, productive Simpson clonality was calculated as the square root of Simpson's diversity index across productive rearrangements. TCRdb obtained this table from immuneACCESS and retained in-frame rearrangements with V and J assigned. These tables miss some clones; where compared with another copy, unresolved V genes account for less than half of the shortfall, and the remainder is unexplained. For V, J and clone size, that table is used; D and trimming come from the DNA. This sample has around 60,000 clones in its table, and roughly 77% of those were observed once. The top ten clones comprise under 15% of the sample.

The V end gives up 1 base and the J end 3 bases, leaving 6 bases in the junction not matched to a gene. The CDR1 and CDR2 encoded by the germline V gene are SGHRS and YFSETQ. The CDR3 has 16 amino acids, counting the end cysteine and phenylalanine. Only the CDR3 region is kept as DNA, spanning 48 bases read in frame from base 1. The collaborating institutions used their own protocols to collect whole blood in K2EDTA tubes. For TCRbeta analysis, collaborator samples were shipped as frozen whole blood, as isolated PBMCs, or as DNA extracted from either sample type. The source material was peripheral blood. The chain is assembled from TRBV5-1 and TRBJ2-1; TRBD2 lines up with 8 middle nucleotides. This TCR was recovered from an elderly man with acute or convalescent COVID-19. The encoded CDR3 is CASSLQAGEIYNEQFF. The bases are TGCGCCAGCAGCTTGCAAGCGGGGGAGATCTACAATGAGCAGTTCTTC.